The 9 T cell receptor beta chains presented below share a single source sample, sequenced in a study of vaccination and CD4 T cells after COVID-19. The Oncomine TCR Beta short-read assay sequenced DNA from cultured CD4+ T cells. TCRdb processed the PCR reads anew with MiXCR; each CDR3 protein has one entry. There are about 3,500 distinct CDR3 sequences in the sample; less than 45% occur only once, and 30% to 35% lies in the top ten. This sample's treatment: roughly 10-day PBMC culture with coronavirus spike peptide pools or control peptides (ViraFEST assay). No antigens are known for them. Specimen: CD4+ T cells from blood, cultured in vitro. The receptors were gathered from a human donor who had recovered from COVID-19.

This chain links TRBV10-3 with TRBJ2-5; no clear D gene. V dropped 0 bases and J dropped 5 bases, with 10 bases sitting between them. Germline CDR1 is ENHRY and CDR2 is SYGVKD. This CDR3 has 14 amino acids. The CDR3 spells CAISESNGLETQYF. The CDR3, as DNA: TGTGCCATCAGTGAGTCGAACGGGCTGGAGACCCAGTACTTC.

This chain connects TRBV5-1 to TRBJ1-2; the D is unclear. There are 14 residues in the CDR3. V gave up 4 bases and J gave up 0 bases, with 10 bases separating them. CDR1 SGHRS and CDR2 YFSETQ come from the germline V gene. CDR3 residues: CASSQQQSNYGYTF. DNA of the CDR3: TGCGCCAGCAGCCAACAGCAATCTAACTATGGCTACACCTTC.

This clonotype occurred a few times. This rearrangement joins TRBV19 to TRBJ2-2; TRBD2 matches 7 bases. The CDR3 is 14 residues long. CDR1 is LNHDA, CDR2 SQIVND, per germline (reference sequence). Trimming removed 5 bases from V and 4 bases from J; junction bases left unmatched: 4. CDR3 protein: CASSLGEGTGELFF. CDR3 nucleotides: TGTGCCAGTAGTCTGGGGGAGGGCACCGGGGAGCTGTTTTTT.

V gene TRBV12-5 combines with J gene TRBJ2-5, with D uncertain. V lost 4 bases, J lost 9 bases, and 12 bases lay in between. The CDR3 is 12 residues long. CDR1 and CDR2 from the germline V gene are LGHNT and FRNRAP. CDR3 sequence reads: CASGSPGSAQYF. The CDR3 region has the DNA TGTGCTAGTGGTTCCCCCGGTTCGGCCCAGTACTTC.

This clonotype was detected only a few times. The chain recombines TRBV5-8 with TRBJ1-2; D is ambiguous. CDR1 is SGHTS, CDR2 YDEGEE, per germline. This CDR3 comprises 15 residues. The V end was cut by 1 base, the J end by 2 bases, with 12 bases between. CDR3 sequence reads: CASSLNGGQNYGYTF. CDR3 nucleotides: TGTGCCAGCAGCTTGAATGGAGGCCAGAACTATGGCTACACCTTC.

The chain uses TRBV7-3 and TRBJ2-1, with D possibly being TRBD1 or TRBD2 (6 bases each). The CDR3 has 18 amino acids. The germline V gene has CDR1 SGHTA and CDR2 FQGTGA. V was cut by 2 bases and J by 6 bases, with 23 bases left in between. CDR3 loop: CASSLSPMEGWGANEQFF. CDR3 sequence (DNA): TGTGCCAGCAGCTTATCCCCCATGGAGGGATGGGGGGCCAATGAGCAGTTCTTC. Full variable domain (remainder filled in from reference TRBV7-3 and TRBJ2-1): GAGVSQTPSNKVTEKGKYVELRCDPISGHTALYWYRQSLGQGPEFLIYFQGTGAADDSGLPNDRFFAVRPEGSVSTLKIQRTERGDSAVYLCASSLSPMEGWGANEQFFGPGTRLTVL.

This clonotype was detected a few times. J is TRBJ2-3 and V is TRBV25-1, with D unclear. V gave up 6 bases and J gave up 1 base, with 5 bases separating them. Germline V lookup: CDR1 MGHDK, CDR2 SYGVNS. The CDR3 loop spans 12 amino acids. CDR3 sequence: CASRAGTDTQYF. In DNA, the CDR3 is TGTGCCAGCAGGGCAGGCACAGATACGCAGTATTTT.

There are a few counts of this clonotype. The V gene is TRBV2, the J gene TRBJ1-5, with D possibly TRBD1 on 6 matching bases. Looked up from germline, CDR1 is SNHLY and CDR2 is FYNNEI. This CDR3 contains 15 residues. Trimming removed 6 bases at V and 1 base at J, with 13 bases between. CDR3 residues: CASRAGTLSNQPQHF. For the CDR3, the DNA is TGTGCCAGCAGAGCCGGGACACTAAGCAATCAGCCCCAGCATTTT.

This chain joins TRBV30 and TRBJ2-1; tentatively, D is TRBD2 (6 bases). V lost 3 bases and J 4 bases, leaving 7 bases between the germline ends. Germline lookup yields CDR1 GTSNPN and CDR2 SVGIG (reference sequence). CDR3 length: 12 amino acids. CDR3 coding DNA: TGTGCCTGGAGCGGGGGTTACAATGAGCAGTTCTTC. Its translation: CAWSGGYNEQFF.